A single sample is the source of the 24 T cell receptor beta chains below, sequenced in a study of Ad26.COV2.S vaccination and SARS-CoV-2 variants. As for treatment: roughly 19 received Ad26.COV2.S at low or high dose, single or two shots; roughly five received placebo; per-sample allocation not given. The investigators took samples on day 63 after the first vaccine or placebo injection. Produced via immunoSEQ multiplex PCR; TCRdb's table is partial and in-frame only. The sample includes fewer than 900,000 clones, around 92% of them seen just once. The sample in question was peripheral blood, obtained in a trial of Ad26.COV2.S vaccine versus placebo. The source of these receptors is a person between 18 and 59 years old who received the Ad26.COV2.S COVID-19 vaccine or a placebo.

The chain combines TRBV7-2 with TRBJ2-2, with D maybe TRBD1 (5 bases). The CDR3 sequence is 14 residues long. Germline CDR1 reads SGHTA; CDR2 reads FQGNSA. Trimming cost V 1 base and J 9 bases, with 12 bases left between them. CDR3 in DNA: TGTGCCAGCAGCTTAGGACAGTCTTCCCGGGAGCTGTTTTTT. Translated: CASSLGQSSRELFF.

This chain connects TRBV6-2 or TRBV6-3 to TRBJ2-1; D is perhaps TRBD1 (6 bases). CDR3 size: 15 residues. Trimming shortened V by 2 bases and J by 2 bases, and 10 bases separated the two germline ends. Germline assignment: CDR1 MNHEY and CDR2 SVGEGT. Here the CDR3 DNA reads TGTGCCAGCAGTTACGATGGGACAACCTACAATGAGCAGTTCTTC. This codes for CASSYDGTTYNEQFF.

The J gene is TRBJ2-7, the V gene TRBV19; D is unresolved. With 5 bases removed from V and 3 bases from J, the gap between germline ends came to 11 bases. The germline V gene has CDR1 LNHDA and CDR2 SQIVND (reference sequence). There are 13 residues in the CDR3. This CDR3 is CASSSTTFYEQYF. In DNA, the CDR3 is TGTGCCAGTAGTTCAACGACCTTCTACGAGCAGTACTTC.

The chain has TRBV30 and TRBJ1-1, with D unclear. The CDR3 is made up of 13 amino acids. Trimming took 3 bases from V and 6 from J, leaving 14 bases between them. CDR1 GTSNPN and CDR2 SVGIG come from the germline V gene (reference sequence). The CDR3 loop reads CAWRAPSFSEAFF. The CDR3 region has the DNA TGTGCCTGGAGGGCCCCCTCCTTCTCTGAAGCTTTCTTT.

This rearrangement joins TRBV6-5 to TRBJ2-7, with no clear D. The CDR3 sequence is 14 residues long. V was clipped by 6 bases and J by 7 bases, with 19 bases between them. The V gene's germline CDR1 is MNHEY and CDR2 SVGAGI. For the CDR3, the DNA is TGTGCCAGCAGGTCCCCGGTACCACCTCTTGAGCAGTACTTC. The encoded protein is CASRSPVPPLEQYF.

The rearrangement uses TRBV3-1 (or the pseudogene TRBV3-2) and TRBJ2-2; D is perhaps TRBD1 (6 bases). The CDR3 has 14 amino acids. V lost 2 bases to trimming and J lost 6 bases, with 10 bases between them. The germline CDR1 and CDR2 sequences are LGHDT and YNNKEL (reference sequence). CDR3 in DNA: TGTGCCAGCAGCCAACACGAGGGGGCCGGGGAGCTGTTTTTT. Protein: CASSQHEGAGELFF.

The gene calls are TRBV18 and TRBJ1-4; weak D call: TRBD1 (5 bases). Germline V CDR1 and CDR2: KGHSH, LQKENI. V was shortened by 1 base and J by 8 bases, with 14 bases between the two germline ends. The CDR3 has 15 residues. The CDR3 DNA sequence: TGTGCCAGCTCACCACAGGGCGCCGGGGCCGAAAAACTGTTTTTT. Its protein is CASSPQGAGAEKLFF.

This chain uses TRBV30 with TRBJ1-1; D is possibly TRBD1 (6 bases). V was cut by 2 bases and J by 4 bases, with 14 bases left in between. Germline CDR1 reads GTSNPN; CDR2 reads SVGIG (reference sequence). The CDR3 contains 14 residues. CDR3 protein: CAWSRGGQATEAFF. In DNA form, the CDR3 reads TGTGCCTGGAGTAGGGGGGGGCAGGCCACTGAAGCTTTCTTT.

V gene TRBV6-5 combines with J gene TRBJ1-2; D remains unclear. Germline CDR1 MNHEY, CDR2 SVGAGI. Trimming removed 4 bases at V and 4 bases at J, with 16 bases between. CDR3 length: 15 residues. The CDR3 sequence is CASSWSAGGPYGYTF. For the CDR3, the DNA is TGTGCCAGCAGTTGGTCCGCTGGCGGACCCTATGGCTACACCTTC.

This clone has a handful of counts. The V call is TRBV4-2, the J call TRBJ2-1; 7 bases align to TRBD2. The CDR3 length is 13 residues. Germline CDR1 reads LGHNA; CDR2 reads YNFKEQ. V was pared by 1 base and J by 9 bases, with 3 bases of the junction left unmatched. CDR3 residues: CASSQVLAAEQFF. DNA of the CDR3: TGTGCCAGCAGCCAAGTTCTAGCGGCTGAGCAGTTCTTC.

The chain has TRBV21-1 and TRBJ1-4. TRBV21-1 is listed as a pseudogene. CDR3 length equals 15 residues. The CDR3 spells CASSPDHKGNEKLFF. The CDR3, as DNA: TGTGCCAGCAGCCCAGACCATAAAGGAAACGAAAAACTGTTTTTT.

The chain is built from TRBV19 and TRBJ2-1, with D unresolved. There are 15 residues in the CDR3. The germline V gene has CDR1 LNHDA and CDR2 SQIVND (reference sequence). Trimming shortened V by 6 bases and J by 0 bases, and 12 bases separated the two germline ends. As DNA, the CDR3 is TGTGCCAGTAGGGCAGGTCCGCGCTCCTACAATGAGCAGTTCTTC. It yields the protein CASRAGPRSYNEQFF.

The CDR3 loop is CASSSGGPTYNEQFF. The CDR3 DNA reads TGTGCCAGCAGTAGCGGGGGACCTACCTACAATGAGCAGTTCTTC. The J gene is TRBJ2-1, the V gene TRBV6-5, with 8 bases matching TRBD2. Germline CDR1 and CDR2: MNHEY and SVGAGI. V was pared by 5 bases and J by 2 bases, with 5 bases of the junction left unmatched. This CDR3 is built from 15 residues.

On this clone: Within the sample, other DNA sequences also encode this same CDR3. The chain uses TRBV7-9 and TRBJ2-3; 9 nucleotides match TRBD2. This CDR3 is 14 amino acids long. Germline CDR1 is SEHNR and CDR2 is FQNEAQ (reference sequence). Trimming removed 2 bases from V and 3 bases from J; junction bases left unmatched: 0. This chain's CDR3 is CASSLLAGTDTQYF. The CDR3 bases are TGTGCCAGCAGCTTACTAGCGGGGACAGATACGCAGTATTTT.

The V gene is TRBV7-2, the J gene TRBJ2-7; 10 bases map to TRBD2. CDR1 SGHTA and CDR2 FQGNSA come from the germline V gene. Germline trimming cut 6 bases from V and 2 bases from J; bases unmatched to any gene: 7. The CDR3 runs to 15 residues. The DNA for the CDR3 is TGTGCCAGCAGTTTTAGCGGGGGGACCCCCTACGAGCAGTACTTC. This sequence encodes CASSFSGGTPYEQYF.

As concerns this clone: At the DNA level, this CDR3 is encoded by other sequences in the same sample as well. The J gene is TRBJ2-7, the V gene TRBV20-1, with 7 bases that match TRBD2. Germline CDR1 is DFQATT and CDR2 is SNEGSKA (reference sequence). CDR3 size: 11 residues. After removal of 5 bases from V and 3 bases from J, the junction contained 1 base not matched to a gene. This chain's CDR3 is CSAGGGYEQYF. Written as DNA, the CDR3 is TGCAGTGCTGGGGGGGGCTACGAGCAGTACTTC.

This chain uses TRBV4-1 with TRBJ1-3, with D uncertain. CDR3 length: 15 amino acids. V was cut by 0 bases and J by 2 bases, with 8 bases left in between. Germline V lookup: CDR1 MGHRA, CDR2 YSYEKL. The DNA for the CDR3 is TGCGCCAGCAGCCAAGATAGCGTAACTGGAAACACCATATATTTT. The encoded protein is CASSQDSVTGNTIYF.

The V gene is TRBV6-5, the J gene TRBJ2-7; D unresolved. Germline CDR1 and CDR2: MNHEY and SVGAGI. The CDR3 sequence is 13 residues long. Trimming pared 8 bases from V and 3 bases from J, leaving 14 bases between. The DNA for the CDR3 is TGTGCCAGCGGGATACGGCCCGACTACGAGCAGTACTTC. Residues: CASGIRPDYEQYF.

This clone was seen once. The CDR3 is CASMGQGRSPLHF. CDR3 in DNA: TGTGCCAGCATGGGACAGGGTCGTTCACCCCTCCACTTT. The rearrangement joins TRBV6-5 to TRBJ1-6; 9 positions match TRBD1. V was clipped by 7 bases and J by 9 bases; unmatched bases: 4. From germline, CDR1 is MNHEY and CDR2 SVGAGI. The CDR3 is 13 amino acids.

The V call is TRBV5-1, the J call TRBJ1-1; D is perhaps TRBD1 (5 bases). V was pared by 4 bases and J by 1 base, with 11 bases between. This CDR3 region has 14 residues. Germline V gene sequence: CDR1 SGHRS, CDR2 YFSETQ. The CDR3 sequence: CASSPGLTNTEAFF. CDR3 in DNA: TGCGCCAGCAGCCCGGGACTGACGAACACTGAAGCTTTCTTT.

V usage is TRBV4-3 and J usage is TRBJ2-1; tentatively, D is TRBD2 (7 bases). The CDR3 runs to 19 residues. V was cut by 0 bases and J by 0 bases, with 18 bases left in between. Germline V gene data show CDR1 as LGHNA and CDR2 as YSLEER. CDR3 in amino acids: CASSQDKGGRLSSYNEQFF. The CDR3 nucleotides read TGCGCCAGCAGCCAAGATAAGGGGGGGCGGCTAAGCTCCTACAATGAGCAGTTCTTC.

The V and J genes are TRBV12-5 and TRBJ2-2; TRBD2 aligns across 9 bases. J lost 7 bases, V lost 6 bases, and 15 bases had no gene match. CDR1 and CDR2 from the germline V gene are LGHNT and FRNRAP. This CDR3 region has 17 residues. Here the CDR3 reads CASGPSPASGVVGELFF. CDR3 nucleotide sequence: TGTGCTAGTGGCCCCTCCCCAGCTAGCGGGGTAGTCGGGGAGCTGTTTTTT. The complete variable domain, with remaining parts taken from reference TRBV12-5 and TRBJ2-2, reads DARVTQTPRHKVTEMGQEVTMRCQPILGHNTVFWYRQTMMQGLELLAYFRNRAPLDDSGMPKDRFSAEMPDATLATLKIQPSEPRDSAVYFCASGPSPASGVVGELFFGEGSRLTVL.

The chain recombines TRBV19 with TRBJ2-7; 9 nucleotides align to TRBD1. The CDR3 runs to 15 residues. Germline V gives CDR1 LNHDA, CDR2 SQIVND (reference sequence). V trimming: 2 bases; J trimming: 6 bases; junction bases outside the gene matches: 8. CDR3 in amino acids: CASSISGQGSGEQYF. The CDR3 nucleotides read TGTGCCAGTAGTATATCGGGACAGGGTAGTGGCGAGCAGTACTTC.

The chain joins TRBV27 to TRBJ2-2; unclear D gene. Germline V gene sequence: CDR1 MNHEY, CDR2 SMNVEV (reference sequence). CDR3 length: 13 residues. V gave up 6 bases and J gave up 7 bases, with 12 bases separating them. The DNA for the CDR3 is TGTGCCAGCAGCATCGGAGTCGTCGGGGAGCTGTTTTTT. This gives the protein CASSIGVVGELFF.